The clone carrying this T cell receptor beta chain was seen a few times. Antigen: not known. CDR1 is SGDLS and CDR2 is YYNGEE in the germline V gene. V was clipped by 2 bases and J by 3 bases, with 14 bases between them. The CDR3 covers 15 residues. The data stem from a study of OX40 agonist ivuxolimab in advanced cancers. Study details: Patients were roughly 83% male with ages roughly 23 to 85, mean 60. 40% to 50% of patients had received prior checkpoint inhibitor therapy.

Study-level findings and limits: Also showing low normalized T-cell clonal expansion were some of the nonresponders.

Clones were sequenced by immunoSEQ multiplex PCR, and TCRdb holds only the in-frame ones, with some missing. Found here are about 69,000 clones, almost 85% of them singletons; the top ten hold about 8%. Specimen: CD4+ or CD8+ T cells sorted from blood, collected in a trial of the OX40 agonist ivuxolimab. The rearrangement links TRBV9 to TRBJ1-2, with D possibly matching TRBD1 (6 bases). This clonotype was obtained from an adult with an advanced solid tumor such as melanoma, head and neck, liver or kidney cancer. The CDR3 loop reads CASSVSPDSDYGYTF. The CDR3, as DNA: TGTGCCAGCAGCGTCAGCCCGGACAGTGACTATGGCTACACCTTC.